The 18 T cell receptor beta chains below all came from one sample that was sequenced in a study of a mutant IDH1 vaccine in newly diagnosed glioma. Time point meaning: week 5, during vaccination. In every dose of vaccine, 300 ug of mutant IDH1 20-mer peptide was given alongside topical imiquimod. These receptors' targets are unknown. Assay: immunoSEQ multiplex PCR; the TCRdb copy retains only in-frame clones and omits some. Here the sample spans about 58,000 clones, about 81% being singletons. The specimen comprised PBMCs, sampled from a glioma patient whose treatment included an IDH1 peptide vaccine. The receptors originated from a woman aged 45-65 years with glioma.

The gene calls are TRBV5-4 and TRBJ2-7; D gene ambiguous. The germline V gene has CDR1 SGHNT and CDR2 YYREEE (reference sequence). CDR3 size: 13 residues. V shed 4 bases and J shed 7 bases, with 15 bases lying between them. CDR3 amino acids: CASSPRLEWEQYF. The CDR3 DNA follows: TGTGCCAGCAGCCCCAGGCTCGAGTGGGAGCAGTACTTC.

This clone has only one observation. The CDR3 DNA reads TGTGCCAGCAGTCGCCGACAGGGGGTATACACTGAAGCTTTCTTT. Its translation is CASSRRQGVYTEAFF. V gene TRBV27 combines with J gene TRBJ1-1; 9 bases fit TRBD1. CDR3 length: 15 amino acids. Germline CDR1 is MNHEY and CDR2 is SMNVEV (reference sequence). V was clipped by 5 bases and J by 3 bases; unmatched bases: 7.

The chain couples TRBV7-2 to TRBJ2-1, with no clear D. Germline CDR1 reads SGHTA; CDR2 reads FQGNSA. This CDR3 is 15 amino acids long. Trimming removed 3 bases from V and 2 bases from J, with 11 bases in between. This CDR3 reads CASSFRVSAYNEQFF. CDR3 sequence (DNA): TGTGCCAGCAGCTTTAGGGTCAGCGCCTACAATGAGCAGTTCTTC.

V is TRBV14 and J is TRBJ1-1; possibly TRBD1 for D (5 bases). The V gene's germline CDR1 is SGHDN and CDR2 FVKESK. CDR3 length: 17 residues. V lost 0 bases and J lost 0, with 14 bases in between. The CDR3 DNA reads as TGTGCCAGCAGCCAAGATACGGGGGGATGGGTGAACACTGAAGCTTTCTTT. This encodes CASSQDTGGWVNTEAFF.

The V gene is TRBV10-3, the J gene TRBJ1-5, with D maybe TRBD1 (5 bases). Trimming left V 10 bases short and J 5 bases short, with 21 bases between. This CDR3 is built from 15 residues. Germline CDR1 is ENHRY and CDR2 is SYGVKD. The chain's CDR3 is CATQREAGWDQPQHF. CDR3 nucleotide sequence: TGTGCCACCCAACGAGAGGCAGGGTGGGATCAGCCCCAGCATTTT.

This sequence joins TRBV5-1 and TRBJ2-7; D gene ambiguous. CDR1 is SGHRS and CDR2 is YFSETQ in the germline V gene. Trimming took 4 bases from V and 6 from J, leaving 14 bases between them. The CDR3 consists of 13 residues. The CDR3 DNA follows: TGCGCCAGCAGCGGCAACCCGATCGGCGAGCAGTACTTC. It encodes CASSGNPIGEQYF.

V gene TRBV11-3 combines with J gene TRBJ2-7; TRBD2 matches 11 bases. CDR1 and CDR2 (germline): SGHNT, YENEEA. The CDR3 loop spans 15 amino acids. The V gene end was trimmed by 1 base and the J gene end by 2 bases; junction bases not matched to a gene: 1. The CDR3 DNA sequence: TGTGCCAGCAGCTTAGGACTAGCGGGGACCTACGAGCAGTACTTC. Translating it yields CASSLGLAGTYEQYF.

The V and J genes are TRBV19 and TRBJ1-3, with D perhaps TRBD1 (5 bases). Trimming stripped 5 bases from V and 0 bases from J, with 14 bases between. This CDR3 contains 16 residues. CDR1 is LNHDA, CDR2 SQIVND, per germline (reference sequence). CDR3 loop: CASSSWAGRSGNTIYF. CDR3 nucleotides: TGTGCCAGTAGTTCATGGGCGGGACGCTCTGGAAACACCATATATTTT.

The chain links TRBV11-3 to TRBJ2-1; a possible D gene is TRBD2 (5 bases). The CDR3 covers 13 residues. The V and J ends lost 5 bases and 10 bases respectively, with 15 bases between them. Germline assignment: CDR1 SGHNT and CDR2 YENEEA. This CDR3 reads CASSPENREEQFF. The CDR3 DNA sequence: TGTGCCAGCAGCCCTGAAAACCGGGAAGAGCAGTTCTTC.

This sequence joins TRBV7-2 and TRBJ2-3; 11 nucleotides agree with TRBD2. Germline V gene lookup returns CDR1 SGHTA and CDR2 FQGNSA. V lost 1 base to trimming and J lost 8 bases; unmatched junction nucleotides: 8. This CDR3 is built from 16 residues. DNA for the CDR3: TGTGCCAGCAGCTTAGGCGTAGCGGGGGGGCGGGGTACGCAGTATTTT. Translating it yields CASSLGVAGGRGTQYF.

V gene TRBV29-1 combines with J gene TRBJ2-2; 9 positions agree with TRBD1. Germline V gene lookup returns CDR1 SQVTM and CDR2 ANQGSEA. After removal of 1 base from V and 6 bases from J, the junction contained 3 bases not matched to a gene. The CDR3 spans 14 residues. The CDR3 DNA reads TGCAGCGTTGAAGGACGGACAGGGGCCGGGGAGCTGTTTTTT. Protein: CSVEGRTGAGELFF.

The chain carries TRBV21-1 and TRBJ2-5; TRBD2, as called in the table, went unchecked against the DNA. TRBV21-1 is designated a pseudogene. The CDR3 covers 15 residues. The CDR3 DNA reads as TGTGCCAGCAGCATCTTCAGACGGGTGGAAGAGACCCAGTACTTC. Protein product: CASSIFRRVEETQYF.

The chain combines TRBV5-4 with TRBJ1-3, with D perhaps TRBD1 (6 bases). Deletions cut 4 bases from V and 4 bases from J, with 18 bases between. This CDR3 has 16 amino acids. Germline CDR1 SGHNT, CDR2 YYREEE (reference sequence). DNA for the CDR3: TGTGCCAGCAGCCCAGGCGCGGGGGCGAGCGGAAACACCATATATTTT. This encodes CASSPGAGASGNTIYF.

The chain carries TRBV30 and TRBJ2-7; the D is unclear. Germline CDR1 is GTSNPN and CDR2 is SVGIG (reference sequence). V was pared by 2 bases and J by 5 bases, with 7 bases between. The CDR3 is 11 amino acids. CDR3 residues: CAWSPFDEQYF. For the CDR3, the DNA is TGTGCCTGGAGTCCTTTCGACGAGCAGTACTTC.

This clone has only one observation. CDR3 DNA: TGTGCCAGCTCACCACTCCCCGGACAGAATTATGGCTACACCTTC. This translates into CASSPLPGQNYGYTF. V is TRBV18 and J is TRBJ1-2; D is perhaps TRBD1 (6 bases). Germline assignment: CDR1 KGHSH and CDR2 LQKENI. The V end was cut by 1 base, the J end by 5 bases, with 14 bases between. This CDR3 has 15 amino acids.

This clone turned up a few times. V usage is TRBV5-1 and J usage is TRBJ1-6; D gene ambiguous. The V and J ends lost 4 bases and 3 bases respectively, with 11 bases between them. The CDR3 has 15 residues. CDR1 and CDR2 from the germline V gene are SGHRS and YFSETQ. CDR3 nucleotide sequence: TGCGCCAGCAGCCCGGGCAGCGACTATAATTCACCCCTCCACTTT. This translates into CASSPGSDYNSPLHF.

The chain employs TRBV10-3 and TRBJ1-1, with D maybe TRBD1 (5 bases). Trimming took off 6 bases at V and 1 base at J, with 9 bases between the two ends. Germline CDR1 and CDR2: ENHRY and SYGVKD. The CDR3 length is 13 residues. As DNA, the CDR3 is TGTGCCATCAGCGACAGTGGGAACACTGAAGCTTTCTTT. Translation: CAISDSGNTEAFF.

The V call is TRBV19, the J call TRBJ1-5; D call uncertain. This CDR3 spans 14 amino acids. Deletions cut 6 bases from V and 9 bases from J, with 18 bases between. CDR1 is LNHDA and CDR2 is SQIVND in the germline V gene (reference sequence). The CDR3 is CASSAEAYPRPQHF. The CDR3 DNA follows: TGTGCCAGTAGCGCGGAGGCCTACCCCCGGCCCCAGCATTTT.